Listed here is a single T cell receptor beta chain. No antigen is known for it. Trimming took 0 bases from V and 0 from J, leaving 9 bases between them. The CDR3 has 16 residues. CDR1 is GTSNPN and CDR2 is SVGIG in the germline V gene (reference sequence). In chemo-refractory metastatic non-small-cell lung cancer, patients got ipilimumab CTLA-4 blockade together with focal radiation. Libraries were prepared by immunoSEQ multiplex PCR; TCRdb keeps only in-frame clonotypes and omits some of them. This repertoire shows more than 90,000 clones, roughly 80% found once; its top ten account for 20% to 30%. These data are taken from a study of radiotherapy plus CTLA-4 blockade in lung cancer. Study-wide points: Reports state that early shifts in blood T cell clones, with interferon-beta, best predicted response.

The source of this sequence is a human donor with non-small cell lung cancer that progressed on radiotherapy plus ipilimumab. Specimen: peripheral blood, collected from a patient treated with radiotherapy plus ipilimumab. This chain joins TRBV30 and TRBJ2-6; tentative D call: TRBD1 (5 bases). The CDR3 loop is CAWSVQAYSGANVLTF. CDR3 DNA sequence: TGTGCCTGGAGTGTACAGGCATACTCTGGGGCCAACGTCCTGACTTTC.